This T cell receptor (beta chain) was sequenced during a study of shared clonotypes between healthy human individuals. Germline values: CDR1 SEHNR, CDR2 FQNEAQ (reference sequence). The CDR3 has 17 amino acids. V was pared by 0 bases and J by 3 bases, with 17 bases between. The method was immunoSEQ multiplex PCR; TCRdb's version includes in-frame clones alone and lacks a portion of them. The table has roughly 650,000 clones, around 97% seen once. Participating donors were healthy, HIV-negative adults free of recent acute infections or vaccinations. The rearrangement links TRBV7-9 to TRBJ2-5; perhaps TRBD1 as D (5 bases). The receptor was isolated from a woman aged 30 to 39 in good health. The sequenced material came from naive CD4+ T cells sorted from blood. Subset given: CD45RA+ positively selected. The chain's CDR3 is CASSLAWVGQSEETQYF. In nucleotides, the CDR3 is TGTGCCAGCAGCTTAGCTTGGGTGGGGCAAAGTGAAGAGACCCAGTACTTC.